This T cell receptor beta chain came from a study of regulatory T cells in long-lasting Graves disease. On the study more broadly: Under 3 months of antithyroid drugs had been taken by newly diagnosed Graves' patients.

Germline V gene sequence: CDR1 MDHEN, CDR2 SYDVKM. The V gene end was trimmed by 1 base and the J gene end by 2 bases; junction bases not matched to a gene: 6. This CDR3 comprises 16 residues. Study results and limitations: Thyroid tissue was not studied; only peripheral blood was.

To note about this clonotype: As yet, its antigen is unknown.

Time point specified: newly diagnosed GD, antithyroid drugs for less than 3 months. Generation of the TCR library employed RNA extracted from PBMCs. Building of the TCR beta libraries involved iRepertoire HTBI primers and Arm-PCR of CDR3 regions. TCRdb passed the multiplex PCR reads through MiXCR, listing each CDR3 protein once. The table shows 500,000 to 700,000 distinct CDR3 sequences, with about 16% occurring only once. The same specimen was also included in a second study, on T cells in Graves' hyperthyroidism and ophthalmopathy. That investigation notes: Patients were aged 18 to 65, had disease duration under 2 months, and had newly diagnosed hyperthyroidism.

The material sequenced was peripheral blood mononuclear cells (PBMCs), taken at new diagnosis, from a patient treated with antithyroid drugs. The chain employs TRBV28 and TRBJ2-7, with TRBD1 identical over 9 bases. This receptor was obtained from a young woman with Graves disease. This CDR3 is CASSLSPRTGAYEQYF. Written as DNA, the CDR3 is TGTGCCAGCAGTTTATCTCCCAGGACAGGGGCCTACGAGCAGTACTTC.